This entry describes one T cell receptor (beta chain). Its antigen is currently unknown. Extracted from the samples, RNA was reverse transcribed into cDNA to serve as the sequencing template. Clones were read by immunoSEQ multiplex PCR, and TCRdb kept only the in-frame ones, dropping some. Counted here are 160,000 or so clones, roughly 60% occurring once; the ten biggest clones make up roughly 16%. The entry originates in a study of CD8+ T cells in alopecia areata. The treatment here: oral pan-JAK inhibitor, 5-10 mg twice daily. Regarding the study as a whole: There were also resident alphabeta T cells of normal skin sequenced in scalp samples. Throughout tofacitinib, many expanded lesional clones continued to persist in scalp and blood.

V lost 3 bases, J lost 1 base, and 7 bases lay in between. The CDR3 loop spans 13 amino acids. In germline, CDR1 is GTSNPN, CDR2 SVGIG (reference sequence). The source material was CD4+ T cells sorted from blood, sampled at approximately week 55, from a patient treated with tofacitinib. This TCR came from a human donor with alopecia areata. The rearrangement links TRBV30 to TRBJ2-1, with a weak D call TRBD2 (5 bases). The CDR3 DNA sequence: TGTGCCTGGAGGAGCGGTTCCTACAATGAGCAGTTCTTC. This gives the protein CAWRSGSYNEQFF.